The 29 T cell receptor beta chains reported below all come from one sample, sequenced in a study of shared clonotypes between healthy human individuals. Produced via immunoSEQ multiplex PCR; TCRdb's table is partial and in-frame only. The sample shows 2 million to 3 million clones, about 92% of them seen only once. The sample comprised naive CD4+ T cells sorted from blood. Specified subset: CD45RA+ positively selected. Every receptor here comes from a man younger than 35 in good health.

The chain has TRBV12-5 and TRBJ1-1; D is undetermined. Between the trimmed V and J ends, which lost 0 bases and 8 bases, there was a span of 13 bases. Germline V CDR1 and CDR2: LGHNT, FRNRAP. This CDR3 contains 14 residues. The CDR3 DNA reads as TGTGCTAGTGGTTTGGTACCCCAACAGCAGGAAGCTTTCTTT. Its protein product is CASGLVPQQQEAFF.

The chain is built from TRBV10-1 and TRBJ1-4; D is uncertain. V lost 5 bases to trimming and J lost 5 bases, with 15 bases between them. This CDR3 comprises 15 residues. The V gene's germline CDR1 is WNHNN and CDR2 SYGVQD (reference sequence). CDR3 in amino acids: CASSSDLGPNEKLFF. The CDR3 nucleotides read TGCGCCAGCAGTTCCGACTTGGGCCCAAATGAAAAACTGTTTTTT.

The CDR3, as DNA: TGTGGGCTCGCGCGGGGGGAGCAGTACTTC. This encodes CGLARGEQYF. The V call is TRBV7-7, the J call TRBJ2-7; 7 bases are a match to TRBD2. Germline-derived CDR1 and CDR2 are SSHAT and FNYEAQ (reference sequence). The CDR3 consists of 10 residues. Complete variable domain (other parts from reference TRBV7-7 and TRBJ2-7): GAGVSQSPRYKVTKRGQDVTLRCDPISSHATLYWYQQALGQGPEFLTYFNYEAQPDKSGLPSDRFSAERPEGSISTLTIQRTEQRDSAMYRCGLARGEQYFGPGTRLTVT.

The chain recombines TRBV6-5 with TRBJ2-2; D call uncertain. Germline V gene sequence: CDR1 MNHEY, CDR2 SVGAGI. The CDR3 runs to 15 residues. The ends were cut back, 11 bases at V and 0 bases at J, with 16 bases in the middle. The CDR3 protein is CASKLYFSNTGELFF. The CDR3, as DNA: TGTGCCTCCAAACTCTATTTCTCGAACACCGGGGAGCTGTTTTTT.

The chain uses TRBV28 and TRBJ1-5, with D tentatively TRBD1 (6 bases). Germline V gene data show CDR1 as MDHEN and CDR2 as SYDVKM. The CDR3 loop spans 14 amino acids. Trimming stripped 7 bases from V and 5 bases from J, with 15 bases between. The CDR3: CASNRDDRYQPQHF. For the CDR3, the DNA is TGTGCCAGCAACAGGGATGATAGGTATCAGCCCCAGCATTTT.

This clone was counted once. The J gene is TRBJ1-1, the V gene TRBV11-3; a possible D gene is TRBD1 (6 bases). Germline values: CDR1 SGHNT, CDR2 YENEEA. The CDR3 totals 14 residues. V gave up 4 bases and J gave up 0 bases, with 9 bases separating them. In DNA form, the CDR3 reads TGTGCCAGCAGCTCCGGACAGTTGAACACTGAAGCTTTCTTT. The encoded protein is CASSSGQLNTEAFF.

As for this clone: Distinct nucleotide sequences in the sample also encode this CDR3. This chain links TRBV4-3 with TRBJ2-2; D gene uncertain. The CDR3 totals 12 residues. The V gene lost 0 bases and the J gene lost 8 bases, with 4 bases spanning the gap. The germline gives CDR1 LGHNA, CDR2 YSLEER. The CDR3 region has the DNA TGCGCCAGCAGCCAAGAAATTGGGGAGCTGTTTTTT. Its translation: CASSQEIGELFF.

V and J are TRBV2 and TRBJ1-4; 7 positions match TRBD1. The germline V gene encodes CDR1 SNHLY and CDR2 FYNNEI. The CDR3 totals 15 residues. The V and J ends lost 5 bases and 12 bases, in that order; junction bases with no gene match: 15. CDR3 in DNA: TGTGCCAGCAGTCTCCAACAGGGGACCCATTATGAACTGTTTTTT. Its protein product is CASSLQQGTHYELFF.

The chain joins TRBV5-5 to TRBJ1-6; a possible D gene is TRBD1 (6 bases). This CDR3 spans 15 amino acids. V lost 0 bases to trimming and J lost 5 bases, with 9 bases between them. CDR1 is SGHKS and CDR2 is YYEKEE in the germline V gene (reference sequence). The CDR3 loop reads CASSLATGDNSPLHF. CDR3 coding DNA: TGTGCCAGCAGCTTGGCGACAGGTGATAATTCACCCCTCCACTTT.

The CDR3 nucleotides are TGCGCCAGCAGTCCCCTTCAATCCAGGGACAGGGGGGGTGGCGGAGAAAAACTGTTTTTT. Translation gives CASSPLQSRDRGGGGEKLFF. The gene calls are TRBV10-1 and TRBJ1-4, with TRBD1 matching over 11 bases. The germline CDR1 and CDR2 sequences are WNHNN and SYGVQD (reference sequence). The V segment lost 5 bases and the J segment 8 bases; nucleotides outside the gene matches: 22. This CDR3 has 20 residues.

Worth noting for this clone: The same CDR3 arises from other DNA sequences in this sample as well. The chain combines TRBV6-5 with TRBJ2-2, with D uncertain. Between the trimmed V and J ends, which lost 0 bases and 7 bases, there was a span of 3 bases. This CDR3 is 12 amino acids long. Germline loops: CDR1 MNHEY, CDR2 SVGAGI. The chain's CDR3 is CASSYSNGELFF. As DNA, the CDR3 is TGTGCCAGCAGTTACTCTAACGGGGAGCTGTTTTTT.

In nucleotides, the CDR3 is TGTGCCAGCAGCTTAACTAGCGGGGGGCTCCAAGAGACCCAGTACTTC. It yields the protein CASSLTSGGLQETQYF. V usage is TRBV11-2 and J usage is TRBJ2-5, with TRBD2 identical over 12 bases. Germline V gene data show CDR1 as SGHAT and CDR2 as FQNNGV. The CDR3 covers 16 residues. Germline trimming cut 2 bases from V and 1 base from J; bases unmatched to any gene: 2.

The V and J genes are TRBV18 and TRBJ2-3; D is ambiguous. This CDR3 is built from 13 residues. Trimming left V 6 bases short and J 5 bases short, with 12 bases between. The germline gives CDR1 KGHSH, CDR2 LQKENI. CDR3 in amino acids: CASSPPIRDTQYF. CDR3 sequence (DNA): TGTGCCAGCTCCCCCCCGATCAGAGATACGCAGTATTTT.

V and J are TRBV11-2 and TRBJ2-2; the D gene could be TRBD1 or TRBD2 (5 bases each). The V and J ends lost 5 bases and 1 base respectively, with 11 bases between them. Germline loops: CDR1 SGHAT, CDR2 FQNNGV. There are 15 residues in the CDR3. The CDR3 here is CASSPGTENTGELFF. DNA for the CDR3: TGTGCCAGCAGCCCGGGGACCGAGAACACCGGGGAGCTGTTTTTT.

The chain links TRBV2 to TRBJ1-4; D call uncertain. Trimming removed 1 base from V and 7 bases from J, with 7 bases in between. The CDR3 covers 13 residues. In germline, CDR1 is SNHLY, CDR2 FYNNEI. The CDR3 coding sequence is TGTGCCAGCAGTGAAGTCGCAGGTGAAAAACTGTTTTTT. This gives the protein CASSEVAGEKLFF.

The V gene is TRBV6-1, the J gene TRBJ2-7; 8 nucleotides align to TRBD1. V lost 7 bases, J lost 4 bases, and 9 bases stayed unmatched. The length of the CDR3 is 14 residues. Germline values: CDR1 MNHNS, CDR2 SASEGT. This CDR3 reads CASMDRAVIYEQYF. In nucleotides, the CDR3 is TGTGCCAGCATGGACAGGGCGGTTATATACGAGCAGTACTTC.

This chain links TRBV30 with TRBJ1-1; unclear D gene. V shed 3 bases and J shed 6 bases, with 11 bases lying between them. The CDR3 sequence is 12 residues long. Germline CDR1 and CDR2: GTSNPN and SVGIG (reference sequence). The chain's CDR3 is CAWSGRWAEAFF. CDR3 nucleotides: TGTGCCTGGAGCGGCCGGTGGGCTGAAGCTTTCTTT.

The chain has TRBV7-8 and TRBJ2-2; TRBD1 matches 9 bases. The CDR3 is 16 residues long. Trimming removed 4 bases from V and 4 bases from J; junction bases left unmatched: 7. Germline values: CDR1 SGHVS, CDR2 FQNEAQ. The chain's CDR3 is CASSYGTGSATGELFF. The CDR3 DNA sequence: TGTGCCAGCAGCTATGGGACAGGGTCGGCCACCGGGGAGCTGTTTTTT.

This chain uses TRBV5-6 with TRBJ2-3; D is undetermined. This CDR3 has 12 amino acids. The V end lost 2 bases, the J end lost 4 bases, and 5 bases lay between the germline ends. The germline CDR1 and CDR2 sequences are SGHDT and YYEEEE. This chain's CDR3 is CASSLGSDTQYF. Here the CDR3 DNA reads TGTGCCAGCAGCTTAGGCTCAGATACGCAGTATTTT. The whole variable domain, remainder taken from reference TRBV5-6 and TRBJ2-3, is DAGVTQSPTHLIKTRGQQVTLRCSPKSGHDTVSWYQQALGQGPQFIFQYYEEEERQRGNFPDRFSGHQFPNYSSELNVNALLLGDSALYLCASSLGSDTQYFGPGTRLTVL.

This chain joins TRBV5-1 and TRBJ2-2; TRBD1 agrees at 7 bases. CDR1 and CDR2 (germline): SGHRS, YFSETQ. J was trimmed by 7 bases and V by 4 bases; bases with no gene match: 10. The CDR3 contains 15 residues. The CDR3 protein is CASSLSQGVSGELFF. In nucleotides, the CDR3 is TGCGCCAGCAGCCTCAGCCAGGGGGTTAGCGGGGAGCTGTTTTTT.

The chain employs TRBV7-9 and TRBJ2-2, with D possibly being TRBD1 or TRBD2 (5 bases each). V was clipped by 2 bases and J by 6 bases, with 13 bases between them. The CDR3 totals 15 residues. The germline V gene has CDR1 SEHNR and CDR2 FQNEAQ (reference sequence). The CDR3 reads CASSLSAGRAGELFF. In nucleotides, the CDR3 is TGTGCCAGCAGCTTATCAGCAGGGCGGGCCGGGGAGCTGTTTTTT.

The V gene is TRBV14, the J gene TRBJ2-7; TRBD2 matches at 8 bases. Germline CDR1 reads SGHDN; CDR2 reads FVKESK. V was pared by 3 bases and J by 6 bases, with 13 bases of the junction left unmatched. This CDR3 is 16 amino acids long. The CDR3 loop reads CASSHRGASGRVEQYF. Here the CDR3 DNA reads TGTGCCAGCAGCCACCGCGGGGCAAGCGGGAGAGTCGAGCAGTACTTC.

The gene calls are TRBV5-1 and TRBJ2-7, with 10 bases matching TRBD1. The germline V gene has CDR1 SGHRS and CDR2 YFSETQ. There are 16 residues in the CDR3. V gave up 4 bases and J gave up 0 bases; unmatched junction bases: 7. The CDR3 bases are TGCGCCAGCAGCCCCATGGGACAGGGGAGCTCCTACGAGCAGTACTTC. It specifies CASSPMGQGSSYEQYF.

The rearrangement links TRBV4-3 to TRBJ1-1; D remains ambiguous. V was shortened by 2 bases and J by 5 bases, with 15 bases between the two germline ends. Germline-derived CDR1 and CDR2 are LGHNA and YSLEER. CDR3 size: 15 residues. The CDR3 reads CASSQYVGMETEAFF. The CDR3, as DNA: TGCGCCAGCAGCCAATACGTAGGGATGGAGACTGAAGCTTTCTTT.

The chain links TRBV10-3 to TRBJ2-4, with 8 bases aligning to TRBD2. Germline trimming cut 0 bases from V and 0 bases from J; bases unmatched to any gene: 10. CDR1 and CDR2 from the germline V gene are ENHRY and SYGVKD. The length of the CDR3 is 19 residues. The CDR3 bases are TGTGCCATCAGTGAGTCGAGCGTGAAGCGGGAGCGAGCCAAAAACATTCAGTACTTC. Amino acid sequence: CAISESSVKRERAKNIQYF.

This chain uses TRBV11-2 with TRBJ2-2; 7 bases fit TRBD1. CDR3 size: 15 residues. The junction had 1 base not matched to a gene; V was cut back by 2 bases and J by 1 base. Germline values: CDR1 SGHAT, CDR2 FQNNGV. In DNA form, the CDR3 reads TGTGCCAGCAGCTTATGGGACAGGAACACCGGGGAGCTGTTTTTT. Translating gives CASSLWDRNTGELFF.

The J gene is TRBJ2-1, the V gene TRBV7-9; 8 nucleotides agree with TRBD2. After removal of 5 bases from V and 4 bases from J, the junction contained 10 bases not matched to a gene. The CDR3 has 16 residues. Germline V gene data show CDR1 as SEHNR and CDR2 as FQNEAQ (reference sequence). The CDR3 DNA sequence: TGTGCCAGCAGCCCCTCCGGAGGACTAGCTTACAATGAGCAGTTCTTC. Amino acids: CASSPSGGLAYNEQFF.

Turning to this clone: This CDR3 is also generated by other DNA sequences in the sample. The chain couples TRBV11-2 to TRBJ1-4; 9 positions agree with TRBD1. CDR1 and CDR2 (germline): SGHAT, FQNNGV. Germline trimming cut 1 base from V and 7 bases from J; bases unmatched to any gene: 1. The CDR3 loop spans 14 amino acids. The CDR3 DNA is TGTGCCAGCAGCTTAGGACAGGGGGGTGAAAAACTGTTTTTT. This sequence encodes CASSLGQGGEKLFF.

The chain links TRBV25-1 to TRBJ2-7, with 8 bases lining up with TRBD2. V shed 4 bases and J 2 bases; nucleotides not matched to a gene: 4. The CDR3 totals 14 residues. Germline loops: CDR1 MGHDK, CDR2 SYGVNS. In DNA form, the CDR3 reads TGTGCCAGCAGTGGAGCGGGAGTCGCCTACGAGCAGTACTTC. It is translated as CASSGAGVAYEQYF.